This T cell receptor beta chain is from a study of T-cell memory formation after mild COVID-19. Study conclusions and caveats: Largely, contracting CD4+ clones fell within CM and EM, and contracting CD8+ clones within EMRA. Confirmation was lacking for SARS-CoV-2 specificity of second-wave clones that peaked on day 37. Clones that contracted from day 15 to 85 were balanced CD4/CD8, while later expanders leaned CD4+.

This clonotype was detected a few times. Antigen specificity is unknown. MiXCR, applied by TCRdb to the 5' RACE reads, yields one record per CDR3 protein. Counted here are approximately 150,000 distinct CDR3 sequences, roughly 6.3% occurring once; the ten biggest clones make up about 1.9%. The source is an adult woman who had mild COVID-19 (a few samples of this study predate the infection). Cell type and time point are not known. Sequencing was done on a sample of PBMCs or a T cell subset sorted from them (not recorded which).

The CDR3 sequence: CSARLPKGGYEQYF. The CDR3 DNA follows: TGCAGTGCTAGACTCCCGAAGGGCGGTTACGAGCAGTACTTC. This chain links TRBV20-1 with TRBJ2-7, with D uncertain. The germline gives CDR1 DFQATT, CDR2 SNEGSKA (reference sequence). CDR3 length: 14 amino acids. Trimming pared 2 bases from V and 4 bases from J, leaving 15 bases between.